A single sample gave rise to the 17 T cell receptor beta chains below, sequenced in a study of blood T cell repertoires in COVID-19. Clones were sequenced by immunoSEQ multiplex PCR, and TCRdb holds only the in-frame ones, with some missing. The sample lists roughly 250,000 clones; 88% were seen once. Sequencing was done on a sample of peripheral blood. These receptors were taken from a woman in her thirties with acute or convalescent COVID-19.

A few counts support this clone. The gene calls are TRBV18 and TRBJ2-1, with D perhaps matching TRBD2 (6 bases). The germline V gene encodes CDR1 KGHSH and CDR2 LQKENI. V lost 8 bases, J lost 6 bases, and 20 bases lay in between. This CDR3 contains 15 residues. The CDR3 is CASGRSRDGGNEQFF. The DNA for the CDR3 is TGTGCCAGCGGACGATCTCGAGACGGGGGCAATGAGCAGTTCTTC. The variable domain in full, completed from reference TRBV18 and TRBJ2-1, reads NAGVMQNPRHLVRRRGQEARLRCSPMKGHSHVYWYRQLPEEGLKFMVYLQKENIIDESGMPKERFSAEFPKEGPSILRIQQVVRGDSAAYFCASGRSRDGGNEQFFGPGTRLTVL.

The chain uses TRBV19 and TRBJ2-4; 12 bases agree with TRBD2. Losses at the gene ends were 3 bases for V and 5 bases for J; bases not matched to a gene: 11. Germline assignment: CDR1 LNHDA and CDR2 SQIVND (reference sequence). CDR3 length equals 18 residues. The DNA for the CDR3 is TGTGCCAGTAGTATGAGACTAGCGGGGGACCGAATACAAAACATTCAGTACTTC. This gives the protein CASSMRLAGDRIQNIQYF.

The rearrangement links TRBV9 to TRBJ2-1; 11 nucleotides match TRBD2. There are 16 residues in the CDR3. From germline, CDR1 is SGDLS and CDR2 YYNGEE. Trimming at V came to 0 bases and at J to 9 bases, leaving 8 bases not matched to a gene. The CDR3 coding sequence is TGTGCCAGCAGCGTAGGGGTACTAGCGGGAGATGGTGAGCAGTTCTTC. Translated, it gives CASSVGVLAGDGEQFF.

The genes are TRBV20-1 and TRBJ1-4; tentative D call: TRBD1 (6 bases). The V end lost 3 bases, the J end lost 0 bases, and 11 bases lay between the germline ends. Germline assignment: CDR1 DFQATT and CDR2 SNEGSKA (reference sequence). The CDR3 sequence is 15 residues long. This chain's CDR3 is CSASRGGATNEKLFF. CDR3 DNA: TGCAGTGCTAGTAGGGGGGGGGCAACTAATGAAAAACTGTTTTTT.

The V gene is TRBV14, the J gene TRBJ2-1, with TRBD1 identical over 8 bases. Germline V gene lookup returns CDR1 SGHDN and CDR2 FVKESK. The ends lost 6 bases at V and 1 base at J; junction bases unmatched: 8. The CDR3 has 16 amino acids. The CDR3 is CASSYHRGVSYNEQFF. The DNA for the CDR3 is TGTGCCAGCAGTTATCACAGGGGGGTGTCCTACAATGAGCAGTTCTTC.

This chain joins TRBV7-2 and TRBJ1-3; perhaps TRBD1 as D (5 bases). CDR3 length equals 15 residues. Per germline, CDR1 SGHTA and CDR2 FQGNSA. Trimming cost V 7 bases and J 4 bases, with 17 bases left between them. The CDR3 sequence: CASTSKRDGGNTIYF. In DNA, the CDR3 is TGTGCCAGCACCTCCAAGCGGGACGGAGGAAACACCATATATTTT. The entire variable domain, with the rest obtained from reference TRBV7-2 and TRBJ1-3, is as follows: GAGVSQSPSNKVTEKGKDVELRCDPISGHTALYWYRQSLGQGLEFLIYFQGNSAPDKSGLPSDRFSAERTGGSVSTLTIQRTQQEDSAVYLCASTSKRDGGNTIYFGEGSWLTVV.

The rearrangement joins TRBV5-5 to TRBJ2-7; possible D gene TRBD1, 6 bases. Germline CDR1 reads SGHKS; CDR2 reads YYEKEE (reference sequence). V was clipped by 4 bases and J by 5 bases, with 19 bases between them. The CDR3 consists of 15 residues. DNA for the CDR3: TGTGCCAGCAGCCTCAGACCCGGGACAATGAACGAGCAGTACTTC. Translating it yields CASSLRPGTMNEQYF. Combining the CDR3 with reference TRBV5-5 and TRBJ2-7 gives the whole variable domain DAGVTQSPTHLIKTRGQQVTLRCSPISGHKSVSWYQQVLGQGPQFIFQYYEKEERGRGNFPDRFSARQFPNYSSELNVNALLLGDSALYLCASSLRPGTMNEQYFGPGTRLTVT.

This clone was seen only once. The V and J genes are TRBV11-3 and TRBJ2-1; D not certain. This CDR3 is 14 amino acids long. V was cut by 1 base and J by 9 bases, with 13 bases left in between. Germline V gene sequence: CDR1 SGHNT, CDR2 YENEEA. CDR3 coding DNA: TGTGCCAGCAGCTTAGGCTTTGACTCCAGTGAGCAGTTCTTC. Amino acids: CASSLGFDSSEQFF.

The CDR3 coding sequence is TGTGCCACCAGCCCCCCTACGAGCTATGAGCAGTTCTTC. It yields the protein CATSPPTSYEQFF. This rearrangement joins TRBV15 to TRBJ2-1; no definite D call. The CDR3 totals 13 residues. Germline V lookup: CDR1 LNHNV, CDR2 YYDKDF (reference sequence). Trimming took 5 bases from V and 8 from J, leaving 13 bases between them. The variable domain in full, with the rest retrieved from reference TRBV15 and TRBJ2-1, is DAMVIQNPRYQVTQFGKPVTLSCSQTLNHNVMYWYQQKSSQAPKLLFHYYDKDFNNEADTPDNFQSRRPNTSFCFLDIRSPGLGDTAMYLCATSPPTSYEQFFGPGTRLTVL.

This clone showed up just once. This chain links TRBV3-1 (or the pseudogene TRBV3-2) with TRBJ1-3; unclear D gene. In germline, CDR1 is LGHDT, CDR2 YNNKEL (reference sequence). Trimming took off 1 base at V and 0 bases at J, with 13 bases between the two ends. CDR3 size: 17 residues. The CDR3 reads CASSQVLGSGSGNTIYF. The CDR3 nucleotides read TGTGCCAGCAGCCAAGTCCTCGGGTCCGGCTCTGGAAACACCATATATTTT.

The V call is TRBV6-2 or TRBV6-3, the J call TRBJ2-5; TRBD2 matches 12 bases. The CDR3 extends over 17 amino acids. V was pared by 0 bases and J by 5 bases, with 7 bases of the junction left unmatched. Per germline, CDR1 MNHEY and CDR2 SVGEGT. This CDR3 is CASSYSLAGGLKETQYF. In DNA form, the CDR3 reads TGTGCCAGCAGTTACTCCCTAGCGGGGGGGTTGAAGGAGACCCAGTACTTC.

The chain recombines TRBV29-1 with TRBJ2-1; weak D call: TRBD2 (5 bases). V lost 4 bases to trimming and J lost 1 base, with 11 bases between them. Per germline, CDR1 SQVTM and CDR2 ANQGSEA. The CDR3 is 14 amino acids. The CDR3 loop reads CSVGTSGSYNEQFF. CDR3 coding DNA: TGCAGCGTTGGGACTTCCGGATCCTACAATGAGCAGTTCTTC.

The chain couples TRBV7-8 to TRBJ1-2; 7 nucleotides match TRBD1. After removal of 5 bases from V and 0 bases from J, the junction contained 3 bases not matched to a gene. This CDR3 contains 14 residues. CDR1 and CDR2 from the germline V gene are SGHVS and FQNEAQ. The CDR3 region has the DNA TGTGCCAGCAGCGACAGGGATCCTAACTATGGCTACACCTTC. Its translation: CASSDRDPNYGYTF.

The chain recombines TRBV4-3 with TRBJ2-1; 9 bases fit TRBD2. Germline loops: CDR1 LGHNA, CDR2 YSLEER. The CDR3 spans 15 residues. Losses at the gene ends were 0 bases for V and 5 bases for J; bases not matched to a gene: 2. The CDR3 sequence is CASSQEGTSNNEQFF. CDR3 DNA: TGCGCCAGCAGCCAAGAGGGGACTAGCAACAATGAGCAGTTCTTC.

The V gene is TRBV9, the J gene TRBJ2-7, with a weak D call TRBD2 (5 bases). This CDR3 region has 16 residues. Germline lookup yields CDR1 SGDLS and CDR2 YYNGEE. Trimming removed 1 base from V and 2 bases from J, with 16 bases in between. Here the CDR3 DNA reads TGTGCCAGCAGCGTAAGCCCTAGCCTCGGAACCTACGAGCAGTACTTC. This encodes CASSVSPSLGTYEQYF.

CDR3 sequence (DNA): TGTGCCAGCAGCTGGCGGCCCCACAATGAGCAGTTCTTC. Translated: CASSWRPHNEQFF. This rearrangement joins TRBV7-2 to TRBJ2-1; D uncertain. Germline lookup yields CDR1 SGHTA and CDR2 FQGNSA. This CDR3 contains 13 residues. Trimming pared 4 bases from V and 5 bases from J, leaving 9 bases between.

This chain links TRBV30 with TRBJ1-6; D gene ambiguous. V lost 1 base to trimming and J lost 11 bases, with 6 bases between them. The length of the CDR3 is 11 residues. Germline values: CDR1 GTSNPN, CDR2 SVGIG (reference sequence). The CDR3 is CAWSASTPLHF. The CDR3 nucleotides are TGTGCCTGGAGTGCTAGTACACCCCTCCACTTT.